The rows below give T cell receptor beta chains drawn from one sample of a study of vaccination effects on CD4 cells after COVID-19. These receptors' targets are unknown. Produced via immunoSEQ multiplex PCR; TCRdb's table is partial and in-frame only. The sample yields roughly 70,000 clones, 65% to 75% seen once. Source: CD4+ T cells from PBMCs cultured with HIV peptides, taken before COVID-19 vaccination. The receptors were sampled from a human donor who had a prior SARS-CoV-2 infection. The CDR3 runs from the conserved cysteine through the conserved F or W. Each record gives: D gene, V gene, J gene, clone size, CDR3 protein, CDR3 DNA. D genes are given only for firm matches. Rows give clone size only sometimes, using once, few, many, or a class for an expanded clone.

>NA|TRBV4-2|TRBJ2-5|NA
CASSQEGFVQDQTQYF
TGTGCCAGCAGCCAAGAAGGTTTTGTACAGGACCAGACCCAGTACTTC
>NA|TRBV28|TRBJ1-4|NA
CASSYRGSNEKLFF
TGTGCCAGCAGTTATCGGGGGTCTAATGAAAAACTGTTTTTT
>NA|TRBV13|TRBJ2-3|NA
CASSLPGYGTDTQYF
TGTGCCAGCAGCTTGCCGGGTTATGGGACAGATACGCAGTATTTT
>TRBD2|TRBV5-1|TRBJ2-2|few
CASSLPDSGTSGRGDSGELFF
TGCGCCAGCAGCTTGCCCGACTCCGGGACTAGCGGGAGAGGCGATTCCGGGGAGCTGTTTTTT
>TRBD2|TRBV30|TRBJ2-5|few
CAWSGGTSGRAGETQYF
TGTGCCTGGAGTGGCGGGACTAGCGGGAGGGCCGGTGAGACCCAGTACTTC
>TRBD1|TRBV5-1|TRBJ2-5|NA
CASSHGDRGGLETQYF
TGCGCCAGCAGTCACGGGGACAGGGGTGGTTTGGAGACCCAGTACTTC
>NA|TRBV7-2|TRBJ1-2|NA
CASSQMGEGYGYTF
TGTGCCAGCAGCCAGATGGGGGAGGGGTATGGCTACACCTTC
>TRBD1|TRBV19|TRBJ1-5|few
CASMRGLDQPQHF
TGTGCCAGTATGAGGGGGCTCGATCAGCCCCAGCATTTT
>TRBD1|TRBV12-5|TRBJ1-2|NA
CASSGQEFGYTF
TGTGCTAGTTCTGGACAGGAGTTTGGCTACACCTTC
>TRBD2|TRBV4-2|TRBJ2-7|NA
CASSPRLAGGYEQYF
TGTGCCAGCAGCCCGAGACTAGCGGGAGGCTACGAGCAGTACTTC
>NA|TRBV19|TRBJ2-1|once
CASSIAGTHGEQFF
TGTGCCAGTAGTATAGCGGGGACGCACGGTGAGCAGTTCTTC
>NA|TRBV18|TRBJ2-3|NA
CASSPPSTDTQYF
TGTGCCAGCTCACCCCCTAGCACAGATACGCAGTATTTT
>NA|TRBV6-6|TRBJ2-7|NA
CASSRDQPYEQYF
TGTGCCAGCAGTCGGGACCAACCCTACGAGCAGTACTTC
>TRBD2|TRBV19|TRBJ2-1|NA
CASSIGFGLAGGTKFF
TGTGCCAGTAGTATAGGGTTTGGGCTAGCGGGAGGAACGAAGTTCTTC
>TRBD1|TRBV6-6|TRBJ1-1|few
CASSFETGANTEAFF
TGTGCCAGCAGTTTTGAGACAGGGGCGAACACTGAAGCTTTCTTT
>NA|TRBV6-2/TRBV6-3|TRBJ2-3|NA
CASSDRQAQSSTDTQYF
TGTGCCAGCAGCGACCGCCAGGCGCAGAGCTCCACAGATACGCAGTATTTT
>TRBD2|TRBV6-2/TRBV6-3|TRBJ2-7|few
CASSYPTSGSGEQYF
TGTGCCAGCAGTTACCCGACTAGCGGGAGCGGTGAGCAGTACTTC
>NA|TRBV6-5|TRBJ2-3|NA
CASSLRTNTDTQYF
TGTGCCAGCAGTTTACGAACGAACACAGATACGCAGTATTTT
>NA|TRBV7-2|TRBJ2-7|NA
CASSLGRYEQYF
TGTGCCAGCAGCTTAGGGCGCTACGAGCAGTACTTC
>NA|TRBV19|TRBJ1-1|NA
CASSRTGFMNTEAFF
TGTGCCAGTAGTAGGACCGGGTTTATGAACACTGAAGCTTTCTTT
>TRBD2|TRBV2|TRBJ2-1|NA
CASSRRLAGGYNEQFF
TGTGCCAGCAGTAGAAGACTAGCGGGGGGTTACAATGAGCAGTTCTTC
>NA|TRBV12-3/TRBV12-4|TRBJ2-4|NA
CASRGVAKNIQYF
TGTGCCAGCAGGGGAGTAGCCAAAAACATTCAGTACTTC
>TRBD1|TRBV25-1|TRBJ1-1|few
CASSDGTTGGTEAFF
TGTGCCAGCAGTGATGGGACGACAGGGGGCACTGAAGCTTTCTTT
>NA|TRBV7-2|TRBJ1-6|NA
CASSFDNSPLHF
TGTGCCAGCAGCTTCGATAATTCACCCCTCCACTTT
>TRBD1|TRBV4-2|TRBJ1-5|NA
CASSPVGQGNQPQHF
TGTGCCAGCAGCCCTGTGGGACAGGGGAATCAGCCCCAGCATTTT
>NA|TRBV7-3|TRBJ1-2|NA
CATRSEDGYTF
TGTGCCACCAGGTCGGAGGATGGCTACACCTTC
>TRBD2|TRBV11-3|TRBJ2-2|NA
CASSSRTSGYGELFF
TGTGCCAGCAGCTCGCGGACTAGCGGCTACGGGGAGCTGTTTTTT